The entry that follows covers one T cell receptor (beta chain) sequence. This sample includes further DNA sequences coding for the same CDR3. This entry belongs to a study of OX40 agonist ivuxolimab in advanced cancers. The CDR3 sequence is 14 residues long. V was pared by 4 bases and J by 4 bases, with 5 bases of the junction left unmatched. Germline V CDR1 and CDR2: LNHDA, SQIVND (reference sequence). The protocol was immunoSEQ multiplex PCR, while the TCRdb copy is restricted to in-frame clones and leaves out a portion. The sample shows more than 60,000 clones, around 84% of them seen only once. This TCR came from an adult with an advanced solid tumor such as melanoma, head and neck, liver or kidney cancer. V and J are TRBV19 and TRBJ2-3; 7 nucleotides match TRBD1. Sample: CD4+ or CD8+ T cells sorted from blood, taken in a trial of the OX40 agonist ivuxolimab. CDR3 amino acids: CASSNRGLADTQYF. The CDR3 nucleotides read TGTGCCAGTAGTAACAGGGGCCTTGCAGATACGCAGTATTTT. Combining the CDR3 with reference TRBV19 and TRBJ2-3 gives the whole variable domain DGGITQSPKYLFRKEGQNVTLSCEQNLNHDAMYWYRQDPGQGLRLIYYSQIVNDFQKGDIAEGYSVSREKKESFPLTVTSAQKNPTAFYLCASSNRGLADTQYFGPGTRLTVL.